This TCR beta chain was retrieved from a study of T cells in Graves' hyperthyroidism and ophthalmopathy. Points on this clonotype: No antigen is known for it.

Participants, patients aged 18 to 65, had newly diagnosed hyperthyroidism with a duration under 2 months. Uncontrolled infection, other autoimmune disease, pregnancy or lactation led to exclusion. Amplification of TCR beta CDR3 regions was performed using RNA transcripts as template. The HTBI primer set served for first-round RT-PCR of the TCR CDR3. TCRdb called the multiplex PCR reads again in MiXCR, with one record for every CDR3 protein. The sample has 300,000 or so distinct CDR3 sequences; 15% to 20% are singletons. Overall study results and limits: Ophthalmopathy was predicted by the model a median of roughly 6.7 months ahead of onset.

The receptor's source is a woman aged 45-60 years with Graves' hyperthyroidism. Sample: blood.

CDR3 sequence (DNA): TGTGCTAGTGGTTTCCCTTTACAGGGGGCTTACACTGAAGCTTTCTTT. Its translation is CASGFPLQGAYTEAFF. The rearrangement uses TRBV12-5 and TRBJ1-1; 9 nucleotides align to TRBD1. Trimming at V came to 3 bases and at J to 3 bases, leaving 8 bases not matched to a gene. This CDR3 has 16 residues. Looked up from germline, CDR1 is LGHNT and CDR2 is FRNRAP. Variable domain in full (rest from reference TRBV12-5 and TRBJ1-1): DARVTQTPRHKVTEMGQEVTMRCQPILGHNTVFWYRQTMMQGLELLAYFRNRAPLDDSGMPKDRFSAEMPDATLATLKIQPSEPRDSAVYFCASGFPLQGAYTEAFFGQGTRLTVV.